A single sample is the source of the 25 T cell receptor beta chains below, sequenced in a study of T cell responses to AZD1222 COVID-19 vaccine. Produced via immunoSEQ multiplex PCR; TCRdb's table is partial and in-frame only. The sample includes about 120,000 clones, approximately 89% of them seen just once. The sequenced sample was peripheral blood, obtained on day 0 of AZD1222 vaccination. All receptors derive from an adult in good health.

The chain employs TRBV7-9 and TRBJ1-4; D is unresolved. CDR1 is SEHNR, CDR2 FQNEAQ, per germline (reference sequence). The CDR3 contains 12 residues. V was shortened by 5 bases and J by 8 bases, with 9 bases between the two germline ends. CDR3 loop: CASSMVAEKLFF. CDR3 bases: TGTGCCAGCAGCATGGTTGCAGAAAAACTGTTTTTT.

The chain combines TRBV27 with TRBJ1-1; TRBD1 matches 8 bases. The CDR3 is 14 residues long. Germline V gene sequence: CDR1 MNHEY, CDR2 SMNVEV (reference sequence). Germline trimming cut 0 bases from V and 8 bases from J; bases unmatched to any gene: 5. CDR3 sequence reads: CASSLSTGGLEAFF. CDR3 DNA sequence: TGTGCCAGCAGTTTATCCACAGGGGGATTAGAAGCTTTCTTT.

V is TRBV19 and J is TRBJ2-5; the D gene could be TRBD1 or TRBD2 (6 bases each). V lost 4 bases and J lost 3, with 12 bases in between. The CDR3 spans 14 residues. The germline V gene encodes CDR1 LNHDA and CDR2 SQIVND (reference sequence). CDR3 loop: CASSTGGGEETQYF. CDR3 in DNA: TGTGCCAGTAGTACCGGGGGCGGGGAAGAGACCCAGTACTTC.

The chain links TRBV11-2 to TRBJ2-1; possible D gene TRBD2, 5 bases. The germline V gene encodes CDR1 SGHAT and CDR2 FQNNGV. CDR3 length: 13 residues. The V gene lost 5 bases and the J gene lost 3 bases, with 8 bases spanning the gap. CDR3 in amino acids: CASSQGLYNEQFF. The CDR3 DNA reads TGTGCCAGCAGCCAAGGACTCTACAATGAGCAGTTCTTC.

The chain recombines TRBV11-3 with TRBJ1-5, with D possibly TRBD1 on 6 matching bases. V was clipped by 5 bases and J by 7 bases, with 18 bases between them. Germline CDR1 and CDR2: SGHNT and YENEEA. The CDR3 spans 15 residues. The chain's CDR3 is CASSRGDIRRQPQHF. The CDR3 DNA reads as TGTGCCAGCAGCCGGGGGGACATAAGGAGACAGCCCCAGCATTTT.

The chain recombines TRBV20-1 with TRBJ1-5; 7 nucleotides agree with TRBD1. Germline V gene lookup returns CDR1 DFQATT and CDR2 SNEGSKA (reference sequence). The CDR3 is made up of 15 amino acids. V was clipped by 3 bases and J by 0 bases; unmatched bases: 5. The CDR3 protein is CSASPTGDSNQPQHF. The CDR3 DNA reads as TGCAGTGCTAGTCCCACAGGGGATAGCAATCAGCCCCAGCATTTT.

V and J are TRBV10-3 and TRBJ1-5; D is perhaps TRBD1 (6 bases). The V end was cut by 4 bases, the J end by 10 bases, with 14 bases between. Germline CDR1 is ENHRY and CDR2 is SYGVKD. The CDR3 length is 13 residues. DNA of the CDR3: TGTGCCATCAGTGGGGACACCAATTTACCCCAGCATTTT. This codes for CAISGDTNLPQHF.

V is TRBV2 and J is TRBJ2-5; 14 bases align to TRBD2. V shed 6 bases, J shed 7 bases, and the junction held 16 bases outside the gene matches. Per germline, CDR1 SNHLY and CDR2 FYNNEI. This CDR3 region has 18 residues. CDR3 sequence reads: CASRTQGLAGAYQGTQYF. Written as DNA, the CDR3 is TGTGCCAGCAGGACCCAGGGACTAGCGGGGGCCTACCAGGGGACCCAGTACTTC.

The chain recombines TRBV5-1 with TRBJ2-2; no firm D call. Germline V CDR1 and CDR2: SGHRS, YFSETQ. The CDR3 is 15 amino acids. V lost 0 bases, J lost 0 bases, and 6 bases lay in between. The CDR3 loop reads CASSLAGPNTGELFF. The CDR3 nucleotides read TGCGCCAGCAGCTTGGCTGGGCCGAACACCGGGGAGCTGTTTTTT.

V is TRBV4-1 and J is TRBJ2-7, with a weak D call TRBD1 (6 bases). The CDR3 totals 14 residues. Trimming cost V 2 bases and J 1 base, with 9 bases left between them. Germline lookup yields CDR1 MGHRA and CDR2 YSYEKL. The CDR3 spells CASSQLTGSYEQYF. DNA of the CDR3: TGCGCCAGCAGCCAACTGACAGGTTCCTACGAGCAGTACTTC.

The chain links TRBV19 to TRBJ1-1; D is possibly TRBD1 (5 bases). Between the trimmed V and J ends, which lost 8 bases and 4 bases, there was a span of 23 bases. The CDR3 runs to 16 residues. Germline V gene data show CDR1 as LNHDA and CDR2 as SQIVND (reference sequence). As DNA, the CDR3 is TGTGCCAGTGGTAGGACACACACCGCGTGGGGCACTGAAGCTTTCTTT. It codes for CASGRTHTAWGTEAFF.

The CDR3 DNA sequence: TGTGCCTACTCAAAGGGACCGTATAATTCACCCCTCCACTTT. It is translated as CAYSKGPYNSPLHF. The chain has TRBV30 and TRBJ1-6, with D possibly TRBD1 on 5 matching bases. The germline V and J ends were trimmed by 7 bases and 4 bases, with 14 bases remaining between them. CDR3 length: 14 amino acids. Germline CDR1 and CDR2: GTSNPN and SVGIG (reference sequence). The full variable domain, its missing parts supplied by reference TRBV30 and TRBJ1-6, is SQTIHQWPATLVQPVGSPLSLECTVEGTSNPNLYWYRQAAGRGLQLLFYSVGIGQISSEVPQNLSASRPQDRQFILSSKKLLLSDSGFYLCAYSKGPYNSPLHFGNGTRLTVT.

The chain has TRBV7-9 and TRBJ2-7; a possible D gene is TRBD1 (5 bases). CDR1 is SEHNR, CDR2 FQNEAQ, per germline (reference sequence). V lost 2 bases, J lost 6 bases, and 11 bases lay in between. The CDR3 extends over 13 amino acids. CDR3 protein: CASSLSQGIEQYF. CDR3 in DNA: TGTGCCAGCAGCTTAAGCCAGGGAATCGAGCAGTACTTC.

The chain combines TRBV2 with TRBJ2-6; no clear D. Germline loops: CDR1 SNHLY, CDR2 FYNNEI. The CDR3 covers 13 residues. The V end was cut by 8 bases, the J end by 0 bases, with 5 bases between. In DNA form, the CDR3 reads TGTGCCAGCGAGAACTCTGGGGCCAACGTCCTGACTTTC. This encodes CASENSGANVLTF.

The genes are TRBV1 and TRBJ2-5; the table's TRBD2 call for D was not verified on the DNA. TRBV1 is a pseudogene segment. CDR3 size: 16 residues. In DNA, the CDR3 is TGCACCAGCAGCCGACTAGCGGGAGGGCCCTCGGAGACCCAGTACTTC. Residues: CTSSRLAGGPSETQYF.

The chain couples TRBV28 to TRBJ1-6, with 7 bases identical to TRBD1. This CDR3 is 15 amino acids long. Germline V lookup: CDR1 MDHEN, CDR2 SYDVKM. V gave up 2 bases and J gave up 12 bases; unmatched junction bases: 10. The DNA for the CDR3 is TGTGCCAGCAGTTTAGGGGGTCAGGGGGGGTTACCCCTCCACTTT. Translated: CASSLGGQGGLPLHF.

The CDR3, as DNA: TGTGCCAGCAGTGAGGGACAGGGGTCCTCTGGAAACACCATATATTTT. This gives the protein CASSEGQGSSGNTIYF. This chain connects TRBV6-1 to TRBJ1-3; 10 bases are shared with TRBD1. After removal of 3 bases from V and 0 bases from J, the junction contained 2 bases not matched to a gene. The CDR3 spans 16 residues. CDR1 is MNHNS and CDR2 is SASEGT in the germline V gene.

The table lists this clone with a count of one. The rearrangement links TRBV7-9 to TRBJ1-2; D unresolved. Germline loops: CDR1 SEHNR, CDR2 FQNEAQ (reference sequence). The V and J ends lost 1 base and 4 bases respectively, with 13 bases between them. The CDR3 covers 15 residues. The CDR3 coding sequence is TGTGCCAGCAGCTTAGATGATCCGGGCCGCTATGGCTACACCTTC. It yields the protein CASSLDDPGRYGYTF.

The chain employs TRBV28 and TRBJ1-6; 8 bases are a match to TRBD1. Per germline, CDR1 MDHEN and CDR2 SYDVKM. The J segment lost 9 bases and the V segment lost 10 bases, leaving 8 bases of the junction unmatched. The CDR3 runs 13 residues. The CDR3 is CATTPGGTSPLHF. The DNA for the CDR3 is TGTGCCACCACTCCAGGGGGCACTTCACCCCTCCACTTT.

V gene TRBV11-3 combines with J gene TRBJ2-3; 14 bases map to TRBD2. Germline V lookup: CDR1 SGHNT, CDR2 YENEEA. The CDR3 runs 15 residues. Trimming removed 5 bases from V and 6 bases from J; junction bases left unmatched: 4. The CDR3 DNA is TGTGCCAGCAGCACGGGACTAGCGGGGGACGATACGCAGTATTTT. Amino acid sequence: CASSTGLAGDDTQYF. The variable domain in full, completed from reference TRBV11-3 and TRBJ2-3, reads EAGVVQSPRYKIIEKKQPVAFWCNPISGHNTLYWYLQNLGQGPELLIRYENEEAVDDSQLPKDRFSAERLKGVDSTLKIQPAELGDSAVYLCASSTGLAGDDTQYFGPGTRLTVL.

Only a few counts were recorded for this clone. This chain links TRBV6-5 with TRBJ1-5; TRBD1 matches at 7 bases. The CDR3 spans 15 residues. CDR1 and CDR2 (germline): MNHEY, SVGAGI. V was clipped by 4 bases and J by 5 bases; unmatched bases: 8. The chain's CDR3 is CASSSAGGGHQPQHF. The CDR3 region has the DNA TGTGCCAGCAGTTCCGCAGGGGGAGGCCATCAGCCCCAGCATTTT.

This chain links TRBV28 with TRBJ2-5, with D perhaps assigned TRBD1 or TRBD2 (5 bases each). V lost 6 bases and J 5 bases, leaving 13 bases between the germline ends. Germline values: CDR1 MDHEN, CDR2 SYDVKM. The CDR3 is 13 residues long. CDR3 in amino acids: CASSPGPGETQYF. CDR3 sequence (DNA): TGTGCCAGCAGCCCGGGACCCGGGGAGACCCAGTACTTC.

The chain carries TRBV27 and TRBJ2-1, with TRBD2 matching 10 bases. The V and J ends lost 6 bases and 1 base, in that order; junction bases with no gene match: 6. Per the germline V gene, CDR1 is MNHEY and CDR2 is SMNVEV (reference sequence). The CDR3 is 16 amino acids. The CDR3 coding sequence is TGTGCCAGCAGCTCAGCGACTAGCGGGTCCTACAATGAGCAGTTCTTC. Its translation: CASSSATSGSYNEQFF.

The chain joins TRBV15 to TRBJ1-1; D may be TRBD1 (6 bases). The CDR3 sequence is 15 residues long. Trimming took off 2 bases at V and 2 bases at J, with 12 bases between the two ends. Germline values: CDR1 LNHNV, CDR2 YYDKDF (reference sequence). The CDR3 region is CATSRRQGINTEAFF. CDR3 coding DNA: TGTGCCACCAGCAGAAGGCAGGGGATCAACACTGAAGCTTTCTTT.

CDR3 loop: CASRPAGGGEQYF. The CDR3, as DNA: TGTGCCAGCAGGCCAGCGGGGGGAGGAGAGCAGTACTTC. The chain links TRBV7-2 to TRBJ2-7; 9 nucleotides agree with TRBD2. The CDR3 is made up of 13 amino acids. The J segment lost 7 bases and the V segment lost 6 bases, leaving 7 bases of the junction unmatched. In germline, CDR1 is SGHTA, CDR2 FQGNSA.